The clone carrying this TCR beta chain appeared once. The sample comes from a study of blood T cell repertoires in COVID-19. Recruitment covered 20 to 25 US areas and drew participants whose ages spanned about 18 to 100 years. Data came from immunoSEQ multiplex PCR; TCRdb stores just in-frame clones and leaves some out. The sample has around 250,000 clones, about 87% seen once. Trimming at V came to 5 bases and at J to 2 bases, leaving 6 bases not matched to a gene. The CDR3 covers 14 residues. CDR1 and CDR2 (germline): PRHDT, FYEKMQ (reference sequence). The sequence came from a woman younger than 45 with acute COVID-19. Input material: PBMCs or T cells enriched from blood (not recorded which). The rearrangement links TRBV13 to TRBJ2-7; TRBD1 agrees at 7 bases. Here the CDR3 DNA reads TGTGCCAGCAGCGGAGGACAGGCCACCTACGAGCAGTACTTC. Translated, it gives CASSGGQATYEQYF.